This passage covers 15 T cell receptor beta chains from one sample sequenced in a study of cytomegalovirus exposure and HLA in healthy donors. It was with 60 Vbeta and 13 Jbeta primers that the PCR ran. The repertoire was sequenced with immunoSEQ multiplex PCR; TCRdb's copy has only in-frame clones and lacks some. The table includes about 150,000 clones, 70% to 85% detected once. Sequenced input: PBMCs. All receptors derive from a man aged 50 to 59 in good health and CMV-seropositive.

The J gene is TRBJ2-5, the V gene TRBV7-3; TRBD2 agrees at 7 bases. V gave up 5 bases and J gave up 5 bases; unmatched junction bases: 5. CDR3 length: 13 residues. Germline CDR1 SGHTA, CDR2 FQGTGA. CDR3 sequence reads: CASSRGGQETQYF. The DNA for the CDR3 is TGTGCCAGCAGCCGCGGGGGTCAGGAGACCCAGTACTTC.

Only a few counts were recorded for this clone. The rearrangement joins TRBV5-1 to TRBJ2-2; D is unresolved. The V gene's germline CDR1 is SGHRS and CDR2 YFSETQ. V was trimmed by 4 bases and J by 0 bases, leaving 10 bases between them. The CDR3 consists of 15 residues. DNA of the CDR3: TGCGCCAGCAGCGATCTACCCTCGAACACCGGGGAGCTGTTTTTT. This translates into CASSDLPSNTGELFF.

The V gene is TRBV7-9, the J gene TRBJ1-3; 9 bases line up with TRBD1. The CDR3 is made up of 15 amino acids. Germline V gene sequence: CDR1 SEHNR, CDR2 FQNEAQ (reference sequence). The V gene end was trimmed by 5 bases and the J gene end by 4 bases; junction bases not matched to a gene: 6. CDR3 DNA: TGTGCCAGCAGCCTAGAGACAGGGGGAGGAAACACCATATATTTT. It codes for CASSLETGGGNTIYF.

The chain is built from TRBV5-1 and TRBJ1-4, with a tentative D call TRBD1 (6 bases). The CDR3 has 14 residues. V was pared by 6 bases and J by 7 bases, with 16 bases between. Germline V gene sequence: CDR1 SGHRS, CDR2 YFSETQ. The CDR3 region has the DNA TGCGCCAGCACCATCACAGGGCCGGGTGAAAAACTGTTTTTT. This translates into CASTITGPGEKLFF.

The gene calls are TRBV7-3 and TRBJ2-1; a possible D gene is TRBD2 (6 bases). The CDR3 runs 15 residues. The ends were cut back, 2 bases at V and 6 bases at J, with 14 bases in the middle. CDR1 is SGHTA, CDR2 FQGTGA, per germline. The CDR3 coding sequence is TGTGCCAGCAGCTTAGGAGGAGTGGGAGGCAATGAGCAGTTCTTC. Protein sequence: CASSLGGVGGNEQFF.

V gene TRBV11-2 combines with J gene TRBJ2-2; tentative D call: TRBD2 (6 bases). The length of the CDR3 is 16 residues. Germline V gene sequence: CDR1 SGHAT, CDR2 FQNNGV. The ends were cut back, 7 bases at V and 3 bases at J, with 18 bases in the middle. The CDR3 DNA reads TGTGCCAGCATCATGGCGGGGACCCTACACACCGGGGAGCTGTTTTTT. This codes for CASIMAGTLHTGELFF.

This clone was counted once. J is TRBJ2-1 and V is TRBV5-1, with 7 positions matching TRBD2. Losses at the gene ends were 2 bases for V and 0 bases for J; bases not matched to a gene: 8. The CDR3 spans 17 residues. The germline V gene has CDR1 SGHRS and CDR2 YFSETQ. CDR3 in DNA: TGCGCCAGCAGCTTCCGGAGCGGGGCCAGCTCCTACAATGAGCAGTTCTTC. Encoded protein: CASSFRSGASSYNEQFF. Complete variable domain (other parts from reference TRBV5-1 and TRBJ2-1): KAGVTQTPRYLIKTRGQQVTLSCSPISGHRSVSWYQQTPGQGLQFLFEYFSETQRNKGNFPGRFSGRQFSNSRSEMNVSTLELGDSALYLCASSFRSGASSYNEQFFGPGTRLTVL.

This rearrangement joins TRBV6-1 to TRBJ2-7, with D possibly matching TRBD2 (5 bases). Looked up from germline, CDR1 is MNHNS and CDR2 is SASEGT. The length of the CDR3 is 15 residues. The germline V and J ends were trimmed by 4 bases and 6 bases, with 19 bases remaining between them. The CDR3, as DNA: TGTGCCAGCAGTGCCTTGGACTCCCAGGTTCGCGAGCAGTACGTC. Translation gives CASSALDSQVREQYV.

The chain is built from TRBV7-8 and TRBJ1-5; possibly TRBD1 for D (6 bases). The germline gives CDR1 SGHVS, CDR2 FQNEAQ. This CDR3 is 15 amino acids long. The V end lost 6 bases, the J end lost 0 bases, and 12 bases lay between the germline ends. The CDR3 here is CASSSDSYSNQPQHF. CDR3 sequence (DNA): TGTGCCAGCAGTTCGGACAGTTATAGCAATCAGCCCCAGCATTTT.

The J gene is TRBJ2-7, the V gene TRBV5-1; TRBD2 agrees at 8 bases. The CDR3 length is 15 residues. Germline lookup yields CDR1 SGHRS and CDR2 YFSETQ. Losses at the gene ends were 1 base for V and 0 bases for J; bases not matched to a gene: 3. This chain's CDR3 is CASSLRAGDSYEQYF. For the CDR3, the DNA is TGCGCCAGCAGCTTGCGAGCGGGGGACTCCTACGAGCAGTACTTC.

V usage is TRBV5-6 and J usage is TRBJ2-1, with D possibly TRBD2 on 6 matching bases. There are 14 residues in the CDR3. Germline lookup yields CDR1 SGHDT and CDR2 YYEEEE. V lost 8 bases and J lost 3, with 15 bases in between. DNA for the CDR3: TGTGCCAGTACCGGGGCGACTAGCTACAATGAGCAGTTCTTC. Translating gives CASTGATSYNEQFF. Complete variable domain (other parts from reference TRBV5-6 and TRBJ2-1): DAGVTQSPTHLIKTRGQQVTLRCSPKSGHDTVSWYQQALGQGPQFIFQYYEEEERQRGNFPDRFSGHQFPNYSSELNVNALLLGDSALYLCASTGATSYNEQFFGPGTRLTVL.

This clone was recorded a few times. The sample has other DNA sequences that encode this CDR3 too. In DNA form, the CDR3 reads TGCGCCAGCAGTGGGGCAGGAGGACAGCCCCAGCATTTT. Protein product: CASSGAGGQPQHF. The chain has TRBV10-2 and TRBJ1-5; D remains ambiguous. The V gene's germline CDR1 is WSHSY and CDR2 SAAADI. The CDR3 contains 13 residues. V was trimmed by 4 bases and J by 7 bases, leaving 11 bases between them.

The V call is TRBV19, the J call TRBJ2-3; D ambiguous. Germline V gene sequence: CDR1 LNHDA, CDR2 SQIVND (reference sequence). V lost 4 bases, J lost 6 bases, and 8 bases lay in between. This CDR3 has 12 residues. In nucleotides, the CDR3 is TGTGCCAGTAGTACCCTCCAGGATACGCAGTATTTT. Protein: CASSTLQDTQYF.

The rearrangement links TRBV20-1 to TRBJ2-7; unclear D gene. With 3 bases removed from V and 4 bases from J, the gap between germline ends came to 7 bases. Germline-derived CDR1 and CDR2 are DFQATT and SNEGSKA (reference sequence). The CDR3 totals 11 residues. In nucleotides, the CDR3 is TGCAGTGCTAGTTCCAGGTACGAGCAGTACTTC. Translation: CSASSRYEQYF.

This clone appeared a few times. The gene calls are TRBV10-1 and TRBJ2-1; D is unclear. Germline CDR1 and CDR2: WNHNN and SYGVQD (reference sequence). The CDR3 is 15 residues long. Trimming cost V 7 bases and J 0 bases, with 13 bases left between them. CDR3 amino acids: CASNAGSSSYNEQFF. The CDR3 DNA reads TGCGCCAGCAATGCTGGTAGTAGCTCCTACAATGAGCAGTTCTTC.